This T cell receptor beta chain was profiled in a study of T cell responses to AZD1222 COVID-19 vaccine. Second-dose schedules of about 4 or about 12 weeks were combined. Study conclusions and caveats: The donors showed a predominance of white British ancestry and of females, with possible underestimation of clonal diversity. Variant regions that are unmutated are reportedly the target of nearly half of spike-specific TCRs.

Per the germline V gene, CDR1 is SGHTA and CDR2 is FQGTGA. CDR3 length: 15 residues. V was pared by 5 bases and J by 3 bases, with 6 bases of the junction left unmatched. Concerning this clone itself: Its target is not known.

TCRdb's copy holds only in-frame clones and misses some; the assay was immunoSEQ multiplex PCR. There are 120,000 to 150,000 clones in the sample; around 90% occur only once, and less than 2.5% lies in the top ten. The clonotype originates from an adult who received the AZD1222 COVID-19 vaccine. This sample comprised peripheral blood, obtained 28 days after the second AZD1222 dose. The chain employs TRBV7-3 and TRBJ1-1; TRBD1 aligns across 10 bases. The CDR3 is CASSLSGTGDTEAFF. The CDR3 nucleotides are TGTGCCAGCAGCCTTTCCGGGACAGGGGACACTGAAGCTTTCTTT.